This T cell receptor beta chain was captured by sequencing in a study of blood T cell repertoires in COVID-19. As for the study in general: T cells, B-cell-depleted T cells, or PBMCs supplied cDNA or gDNA.

V lost 5 bases, J lost 10 bases, and 11 bases stayed unmatched. The CDR3 extends over 16 amino acids. The germline CDR1 and CDR2 sequences are SGHTA and FQGNSA. Here immunoSEQ multiplex PCR was the method, and the copy in TCRdb shows in-frame clones only, minus some. The top ten clones hold 0.55% of a sample with 150,000 to 180,000 clones, about 89% of them seen once. The clonotype was recovered from a man over 45 with acute or convalescent COVID-19. V gene TRBV7-2 combines with J gene TRBJ2-1; 13 nucleotides align to TRBD2. Sample: peripheral blood. The CDR3 region has the DNA TGTGCCAGCAGCCCAAGGGGGACTAGCGGGGTAGCGGAGCAGTTCTTC. Translating it yields CASSPRGTSGVAEQFF.